The 21 T cell receptor beta chains below come from one sample, sequenced in a study of identical twins. From the 5' RACE reads, TCRdb called clonotypes with MiXCR, one entry per CDR3 protein. This sample has some 570,000 distinct CDR3 sequences, with about a fifth found just once. This same sample was also part of a study on yellow fever vaccine responses in identical twins.

Sequenced material: CD4+ T cells sorted from blood. These TCRs come from a woman aged 18 to 35 in good health.

This clonotype has a count of ten or more. J is TRBJ2-3 and V is TRBV20-1; a possible D gene is TRBD1 (5 bases). The CDR3 extends over 15 amino acids. CDR1 DFQATT and CDR2 SNEGSKA come from the germline V gene (reference sequence). The V and J ends lost 0 bases and 1 base respectively, with 11 bases between them. For the CDR3, the DNA is TGCAGTGCTAGAGACCCAGGGTTACGCACAGATACGCAGTATTTT. Amino acid sequence: CSARDPGLRTDTQYF.

The table lists this clonotype with a few counts. The junction differs from germline at one of its ends, possibly a read error. The gene calls are TRBV11-2 and TRBJ2-5; 16 bases agree with TRBD2. The CDR3 length is 14 residues. The germline V gene encodes CDR1 SGHAT and CDR2 FQNNGV. CDR3 residues: CASSPGTSGGDKDF. The CDR3 DNA follows: TGTGCCAGCAGCCCCGGGACTAGCGGGGGGGATAAGGACTTC. The whole variable domain, remainder taken from reference TRBV11-2 and TRBJ2-5, is EAGVAQSPRYKIIEKRQSVAFWCNPISGHATLYWYQQILGQGPKLLIQFQNNGVVDDSQLPKDRFSAERLKGVDSTLKIQPAKLEDSAVYLCASSPGTSGGDKDFGPGTRLLVL.

The chain is built from TRBV12-3 or TRBV12-4 and TRBJ2-7; tentatively, D is TRBD1 (5 bases). CDR3 length: 17 amino acids. Trimming left V 6 bases short and J 0 bases short, with 21 bases between. CDR3 sequence reads: CASSPSEYRMSSYEQYF. In DNA, the CDR3 is TGTGCCAGCAGCCCATCCGAATACAGGATGAGCTCCTACGAGCAGTACTTC.

As to this clonotype: A read error may be the cause here, since a much bigger clone is one base away. V is TRBV3-1 and J is TRBJ2-4, with 10 bases matching TRBD2. Germline V gene lookup returns CDR1 LGHDT and CDR2 YNNKEL (reference sequence). The CDR3 runs 18 residues. The V gene end was trimmed by 0 bases and the J gene end by 6 bases; junction bases not matched to a gene: 11. CDR3 loop: CASSQDIGSSGRRNIQYF. The CDR3, as DNA: TGTGCCAGCAGCCAAGATATCGGGTCTAGCGGGAGAAGAAACATTCAGTACTTC.

This clonotype was picked up a small number of times. The V and J genes are TRBV24-1 and TRBJ1-5, with TRBD1 identical over 7 bases. Germline V CDR1 and CDR2: KGHDR, SFDVKD. Losses at the gene ends were 7 bases for V and 7 bases for J; bases not matched to a gene: 6. The CDR3 sequence is 13 residues long. This chain's CDR3 is CATSNRGGQPQHF. CDR3 nucleotide sequence: TGTGCCACCAGCAACAGGGGAGGACAGCCCCAGCATTTT.

J is TRBJ2-7 and V is TRBV7-9; 10 nucleotides match TRBD2. CDR1 and CDR2 from the germline V gene are SEHNR and FQNEAQ (reference sequence). Germline trimming cut 1 base from V and 7 bases from J; bases unmatched to any gene: 10. The length of the CDR3 is 16 residues. The DNA of the CDR3 is TGTGCCAGCAGCTTAGGTGATCTAGCGGGAGTAAGAGAGCAGTACTTC. Translation gives CASSLGDLAGVREQYF.

This clonotype was recorded at least ten times. CDR3 region: CASSQGLAGITYEQYV. DNA for the CDR3: TGTGCCAGCAGTCAGGGACTAGCGGGAATAACCTACGAGCAGTACGTC. The chain recombines TRBV28 with TRBJ2-7; 13 nucleotides align to TRBD2. The CDR3 has 16 residues. V lost 5 bases, J lost 2 bases, and 6 bases stayed unmatched. The germline V gene encodes CDR1 MDHEN and CDR2 SYDVKM.

J is TRBJ2-1 and V is TRBV7-9, with 10 bases that match TRBD1. Germline V CDR1 and CDR2: SEHNR, FQNEAQ (reference sequence). The CDR3 extends over 17 amino acids. J lost 7 bases, V lost 3 bases, and 12 bases had no gene match. CDR3 in amino acids: CASSFRIGTGAPNEQFF. In DNA form, the CDR3 reads TGTGCCAGCAGCTTCCGAATCGGGACAGGGGCGCCAAATGAGCAGTTCTTC. The whole variable domain, filled in from reference TRBV7-9 and TRBJ2-1, reads DTGVSQNPRHKITKRGQNVTFRCDPISEHNRLYWYRQTLGQGPEFLTYFQNEAQLEKSRLLSDRFSAERPKGSFSTLEIQRTEQGDSAMYLCASSFRIGTGAPNEQFFGPGTRLTVL.

The V call is TRBV25-1, the J call TRBJ2-3; the D is unclear. This CDR3 is built from 15 residues. Germline-derived CDR1 and CDR2 are MGHDK and SYGVNS. The V end was cut by 7 bases, the J end by 4 bases, with 18 bases between. CDR3 DNA: TGTGCCAGCACTTCGGGCGGTAGGGATGCAGATACGCAGTATTTT. This sequence encodes CASTSGGRDADTQYF.

This rearrangement joins TRBV20-1 to TRBJ2-4; 12 bases fit TRBD2. This CDR3 has 18 amino acids. V trimming: 3 bases; J trimming: 3 bases; junction bases outside the gene matches: 12. The germline V gene has CDR1 DFQATT and CDR2 SNEGSKA (reference sequence). CDR3 coding DNA: TGCAGTGCTAGGCCCGGACTAGCGGGAACGATAGGCAAAAACATTCAGTACTTC. This translates into CSARPGLAGTIGKNIQYF.

The chain couples TRBV7-9 to TRBJ2-3, with D possibly matching TRBD1 (6 bases). Deletions cut 2 bases from V and 1 base from J, with 10 bases between. The CDR3 extends over 15 amino acids. Germline V gene sequence: CDR1 SEHNR, CDR2 FQNEAQ (reference sequence). CDR3 in DNA: TGTGCCAGCAGCTTACTACAGGGTGGCACAGATACGCAGTATTTT. Protein product: CASSLLQGGTDTQYF.

V is TRBV24-1 and J is TRBJ1-1; tentative D call: TRBD1 (6 bases). This CDR3 spans 14 amino acids. Germline CDR1 is KGHDR and CDR2 is SFDVKD. The germline V and J ends were trimmed by 7 bases and 6 bases, with 17 bases remaining between them. The chain's CDR3 is CATSLGGPLSEAFF. In nucleotides, the CDR3 is TGTGCCACCAGCCTAGGGGGGCCCCTTTCTGAAGCTTTCTTT.

The V and J genes are TRBV6-5 and TRBJ1-1, with D perhaps TRBD1 (6 bases). Trimming pared 5 bases from V and 11 bases from J, leaving 12 bases between. The CDR3 is 11 amino acids. The germline gives CDR1 MNHEY, CDR2 SVGAGI. The CDR3 sequence is CASSRGDRAFF. DNA of the CDR3: TGTGCCAGCAGTAGGGGGGATCGGGCTTTCTTT.

The V and J genes are TRBV5-5 and TRBJ2-2, with 7 positions matching TRBD2. Germline V CDR1 and CDR2: SGHKS, YYEKEE (reference sequence). The CDR3 runs 14 residues. Trimming cost V 4 bases and J 7 bases; bases outside gene matches: 7. This chain's CDR3 is CASSAGAICGELFF. CDR3 DNA: TGTGCCAGCAGCGCGGGAGCCATCTGCGGGGAGCTGTTTTTT.

The rearrangement joins TRBV5-1 to TRBJ2-5; possible D gene TRBD1, 6 bases. V was pared by 1 base and J by 3 bases, with 13 bases between. The V gene's germline CDR1 is SGHRS and CDR2 YFSETQ. The length of the CDR3 is 15 residues. The CDR3 spells CASSLSWRTEETQYF. CDR3 DNA sequence: TGCGCCAGCAGCTTGTCCTGGCGGACAGAAGAGACCCAGTACTTC. Complete variable domain (other parts from reference TRBV5-1 and TRBJ2-5): KAGVTQTPRYLIKTRGQQVTLSCSPISGHRSVSWYQQTPGQGLQFLFEYFSETQRNKGNFPGRFSGRQFSNSRSEMNVSTLELGDSALYLCASSLSWRTEETQYFGPGTRLLVL.

This clonotype showed up just a few times. The rearrangement uses TRBV28 and TRBJ2-1; the D gene is possibly TRBD1 (6 bases). V dropped 5 bases and J dropped 2 bases, with 16 bases sitting between them. CDR3 length equals 16 residues. The germline gives CDR1 MDHEN, CDR2 SYDVKM. CDR3 nucleotides: TGTGCCAGCAGTCCCTGGACAGCTAAAACCTACAATGAGCAGTTCTTC. Translation: CASSPWTAKTYNEQFF.

This clonotype has more than one count but fewer than ten. This rearrangement joins TRBV15 to TRBJ1-1, with 12 bases that match TRBD1. Germline CDR1 is LNHNV and CDR2 is YYDKDF (reference sequence). The CDR3 is 14 amino acids. Trimming cost V 3 bases and J 10 bases; bases outside gene matches: 6. CDR3 DNA sequence: TGTGCCACCAGCAGCTTGGGACAGGGGGCTGGAGCTTTCTTT. This sequence encodes CATSSLGQGAGAFF.

This clonotype was observed a handful of times. This sequence joins TRBV29-1 and TRBJ2-7; a weak D match, TRBD1 (7 bases). Germline V lookup: CDR1 SQVTM, CDR2 ANQGSEA. The CDR3 contains 12 residues. The V and J ends lost 4 bases and 5 bases respectively, with 12 bases between them. The chain's CDR3 is CSVGQGLNEQYF. The CDR3 DNA is TGCAGCGTTGGACAGGGACTGAACGAGCAGTACTTC.

This clonotype appeared a few times. J is TRBJ2-4 and V is TRBV7-2, with TRBD1 identical over 7 bases. Unmatched junction bases numbered 6, after V lost 1 base and J lost 0 bases. The CDR3 runs 17 residues. Germline CDR1 reads SGHTA; CDR2 reads FQGNSA. CDR3 DNA sequence: TGTGCCAGCAGCTTAGTTGGGACAGCAGTAGCCAAAAACATTCAGTACTTC. Its translation is CASSLVGTAVAKNIQYF.

This sequence joins TRBV4-1 and TRBJ1-1, with D unclear. The CDR3 length is 13 residues. V was cut by 0 bases and J by 7 bases, with 9 bases left in between. CDR1 is MGHRA, CDR2 YSYEKL, per germline. The DNA of the CDR3 is TGCGCCAGCAGCCAAGATCCAGAACGTGAAGCTTTCTTT. Translated: CASSQDPEREAFF.

V is TRBV27 and J is TRBJ2-1; perhaps TRBD1 as D (6 bases). This CDR3 contains 14 residues. The V and J ends lost 4 bases and 7 bases respectively, with 14 bases between them. Germline V gene data show CDR1 as MNHEY and CDR2 as SMNVEV (reference sequence). The CDR3 sequence: CASSSIMQGNEQFF. CDR3 DNA sequence: TGTGCCAGCAGTTCCATTATGCAGGGGAATGAGCAGTTCTTC.